The 22 T cell receptor beta chains reported below all come from one sample, sequenced in a study of shared clonotypes between healthy human individuals. The data were produced by immunoSEQ multiplex PCR, yet TCRdb's version contains in-frame clones alone and is incomplete. Among about 490,000 clones, approximately 81% were seen once, and the ten largest hold 9.5% to 15%. The sample consisted of PBMCs. These receptors came from a woman between 40 and 55 years old in good health. Some clones in this sample may be carry-over from other donors' samples.

The chain links TRBV10-2 to TRBJ2-2; TRBD2 matches at 13 bases. V trimming: 4 bases; J trimming: 6 bases; junction bases outside the gene matches: 11. Germline CDR1 reads WSHSY; CDR2 reads SAAADI. The CDR3 loop spans 18 amino acids. DNA for the CDR3: TGCGCCAGCAGTGGCTTCACTAGCGGGAGGGTAGTGGCCGGGGAGCTGTTTTTT. It is translated as CASSGFTSGRVVAGELFF.

This rearrangement joins TRBV23-1 to TRBJ1-2; D is ambiguous. TRBV23-1 is placed among ORFs of uncertain function. CDR3 length equals 13 residues. The germline V and J ends were trimmed by 0 bases and 8 bases, with 10 bases remaining between them. The CDR3 loop reads CASSQSWLRGYTF. CDR3 DNA: TGCGCCAGCAGTCAATCCTGGTTGCGCGGCTACACCTTC.

V gene TRBV30 combines with J gene TRBJ2-2, with 14 positions matching TRBD2. The germline gives CDR1 GTSNPN, CDR2 SVGIG (reference sequence). Losses at the gene ends were 3 bases for V and 5 bases for J; bases not matched to a gene: 11. The CDR3 runs to 18 residues. DNA of the CDR3: TGTGCCTGGAGCGGACTAGCGGGAGGCCAAGGTAGGACCGGGGAGCTGTTTTTT. Translated, it gives CAWSGLAGGQGRTGELFF.

The J gene is TRBJ2-1, the V gene TRBV18; D ambiguous. Germline CDR1 reads KGHSH; CDR2 reads LQKENI. The CDR3 is 13 residues long. V was clipped by 1 base and J by 7 bases, with 8 bases between them. The CDR3 region is CASSPLTDNEQFF. The DNA of the CDR3 is TGTGCCAGCTCACCACTAACAGATAATGAGCAGTTCTTC.

The chain combines TRBV28 with TRBJ2-1; perhaps TRBD2 as D (5 bases). The ends were cut back, 3 bases at V and 9 bases at J, with 9 bases in the middle. Germline lookup yields CDR1 MDHEN and CDR2 SYDVKM. CDR3 length: 12 amino acids. This CDR3 reads CASSFGVGEQFF. Written as DNA, the CDR3 is TGTGCCAGCAGTTTCGGGGTCGGTGAGCAGTTCTTC.

The rearrangement links TRBV11-3 to TRBJ1-4, with D possibly TRBD1 on 6 matching bases. CDR1 and CDR2 (germline): SGHNT, YENEEA. Trimming removed 5 bases at V and 5 bases at J, with 12 bases between. The CDR3 is 14 residues long. CDR3 in amino acids: CASSLGGQNEKLFF. CDR3 in DNA: TGTGCCAGCAGCCTAGGTGGACAGAATGAAAAACTGTTTTTT.

V is TRBV9 and J is TRBJ2-1; D is undetermined. V was trimmed by 0 bases and J by 2 bases, leaving 9 bases between them. The CDR3 consists of 15 residues. Germline V gene lookup returns CDR1 SGDLS and CDR2 YYNGEE. CDR3 in amino acids: CASSVDTDTYNEQFF. The CDR3 coding sequence is TGTGCCAGCAGCGTAGATACTGATACCTACAATGAGCAGTTCTTC.

The chain has TRBV30 and TRBJ1-3; TRBD1 aligns across 10 bases. CDR3 length: 18 amino acids. Per the germline V gene, CDR1 is GTSNPN and CDR2 is SVGIG (reference sequence). V gave up 4 bases and J gave up 1 base; unmatched junction bases: 13. The CDR3 DNA sequence: TGTGCCTGGAAACATCCGGGACAGGGGCCTGAATCTGGAAACACCATATATTTT. It specifies CAWKHPGQGPESGNTIYF.

The gene calls are TRBV28 and TRBJ1-1; tentatively, D is TRBD1 (6 bases). Trimming stripped 6 bases from V and 5 bases from J, with 13 bases between. CDR3 length equals 13 residues. Germline V gene sequence: CDR1 MDHEN, CDR2 SYDVKM. CDR3 bases: TGTGCCAGCAGGGATACAGGGTGGACTGAAGCTTTCTTT. Protein: CASRDTGWTEAFF.

With regard to this clone: A far larger clone is one nucleotide away, so this likely arose from a read error. This specimen includes other DNA sequences encoding the same CDR3. The V call is TRBV6-5, the J call TRBJ2-5, with D tentatively TRBD1 or TRBD2 (5 bases each). The germline V and J ends were trimmed by 5 bases and 13 bases, with 23 bases remaining between them. The CDR3 loop spans 14 amino acids. CDR1 is MNHEY, CDR2 SVGAGI, per germline. The CDR3 DNA is TGTGCCAGCAGTCGACAAGAGGGACCCAACACACGGTACTTC. Amino acid sequence: CASSRQEGPNTRYF.

The chain employs TRBV10-2 and TRBJ2-5; D not certain. The germline V gene has CDR1 WSHSY and CDR2 SAAADI. The CDR3 consists of 13 residues. V was cut by 5 bases and J by 1 base, with 8 bases left in between. CDR3 coding DNA: TGCGCCAGCAGTCTCGGCCTCCAAGAGACCCAGTACTTC. It specifies CASSLGLQETQYF.

The V call is TRBV4-1, the J call TRBJ1-2, with D tentatively TRBD1 (5 bases). CDR1 is MGHRA, CDR2 YSYEKL, per germline. The V end was cut by 3 bases, the J end by 5 bases, with 16 bases between. The CDR3 has 15 amino acids. This chain's CDR3 is CASSQASGGGYGYTF. The CDR3 coding sequence is TGCGCCAGCAGCCAGGCTAGCGGTGGGGGGTATGGCTACACCTTC.

The V gene is TRBV28, the J gene TRBJ2-7, with a possible D match to TRBD1 (6 bases). The CDR3 has 13 amino acids. From germline, CDR1 is MDHEN and CDR2 SYDVKM. V lost 5 bases, J lost 3 bases, and 11 bases lay in between. For the CDR3, the DNA is TGTGCCAGCAGTGCCGGGACACACTACGAGCAGTACTTC. Its translation is CASSAGTHYEQYF.

This clone appeared once. This chain links TRBV30 with TRBJ2-1; 7 bases are a match to TRBD2. This CDR3 has 13 residues. Germline loops: CDR1 GTSNPN, CDR2 SVGIG (reference sequence). The V gene end was trimmed by 5 bases and the J gene end by 9 bases; junction bases not matched to a gene: 10. The CDR3 region is CAWGTFPGGEQFF. The CDR3 DNA follows: TGTGCCTGGGGGACTTTCCCGGGGGGTGAGCAGTTCTTC.

Concerning this clone: A read error likely explains this, since a far larger clone differs by one base. The gene calls are TRBV7-9 and TRBJ2-7; 7 bases fit TRBD1. There are 14 residues in the CDR3. Germline CDR1 is SEHNR and CDR2 is FQNEAQ (reference sequence). V trimming: 1 base; J trimming: 8 bases; junction bases outside the gene matches: 8. CDR3 sequence: CASSLGGQADKQYF. CDR3 bases: TGTGCCAGCAGCTTAGGCGGACAGGCGGACAAGCAGTACTTC.

To note about this clone: This sample also contains other DNA sequences that code for the same CDR3. CDR3 loop: CAISESLETQYF. The CDR3 region has the DNA TGTGCCATCAGTGAGTCGCTCGAGACCCAGTACTTC. The rearrangement links TRBV10-3 to TRBJ2-5; no clear D. This CDR3 is built from 12 residues. Germline V CDR1 and CDR2: ENHRY, SYGVKD. Trimming left V 0 bases short and J 5 bases short, with 4 bases between.

This sequence joins TRBV11-2 and TRBJ2-7; TRBD2 agrees at 9 bases. Germline values: CDR1 SGHAT, CDR2 FQNNGV. The CDR3 extends over 15 amino acids. V shed 5 bases and J 9 bases; nucleotides not matched to a gene: 14. CDR3 amino acids: CASSPRREGQSRQYF. DNA for the CDR3: TGTGCCAGCAGCCCGCGGCGGGAGGGCCAATCTCGGCAGTACTTC.

The chain has TRBV18 and TRBJ2-7; 7 positions match TRBD2. CDR3 size: 14 residues. V gave up 9 bases and J gave up 3 bases; unmatched junction bases: 11. The germline V gene encodes CDR1 KGHSH and CDR2 LQKENI. The CDR3 protein is CASSLPGRFYEQYF. DNA for the CDR3: TGTGCCAGTTCATTGCCCGGGAGGTTCTACGAGCAGTACTTC.

The genes are TRBV25-1 and TRBJ2-2, with TRBD1 identical over 8 bases. Germline-derived CDR1 and CDR2 are MGHDK and SYGVNS. With V trimmed by 6 bases and J by 7 bases, 10 bases remained unmatched. This CDR3 is built from 15 residues. The chain's CDR3 is CASSTDRGRFGELFF. CDR3 DNA: TGTGCCAGCAGCACTGACAGGGGTCGTTTCGGGGAGCTGTTTTTT.

The rearrangement uses TRBV27 and TRBJ2-1, with D possibly matching TRBD1 (6 bases). V lost 10 bases and J lost 0, with 19 bases in between. The CDR3 is 16 residues long. Germline-derived CDR1 and CDR2 are MNHEY and SMNVEV (reference sequence). The CDR3 DNA follows: TGTGCCAACCCGATTTGGGGGCCGAGCTCCTACAATGAGCAGTTCTTC. Residues: CANPIWGPSSYNEQFF.

For this clone: This likely stems from a read error, as it lies one base from a far larger clone. The chain couples TRBV4-1 to TRBJ2-2; tentative D call: TRBD2 (5 bases). CDR3 length: 17 residues. CDR1 is MGHRA, CDR2 YSYEKL, per germline. CDR3 amino acids: CASSQEVRVGFTGELSF. The DNA for the CDR3 is TGCGCCAGCAGCCAAGAGGTTCGGGTCGGGTTCACCGGGGAGCTGTCTTTT.

This clone appeared once. The chain's CDR3 is CASSLDPDGGYTF. CDR3 DNA sequence: TGTGCCAGCAGCTTGGATCCAGACGGAGGCTACACCTTC. This rearrangement joins TRBV5-4 to TRBJ1-2; D is unresolved. The CDR3 spans 13 residues. V shed 0 bases and J shed 8 bases, with 11 bases lying between them. The V gene's germline CDR1 is SGHNT and CDR2 YYREEE (reference sequence). The full variable domain, in which reference TRBV5-4 and TRBJ1-2 provide the parts outside the CDR3, is ETGVTQSPTHLIKTRGQQVTLRCSSQSGHNTVSWYQQALGQGPQFIFQYYREEENGRGNFPPRFSGLQFPNYSSELNVNALELDDSALYLCASSLDPDGGYTFGSGTRLTVV.